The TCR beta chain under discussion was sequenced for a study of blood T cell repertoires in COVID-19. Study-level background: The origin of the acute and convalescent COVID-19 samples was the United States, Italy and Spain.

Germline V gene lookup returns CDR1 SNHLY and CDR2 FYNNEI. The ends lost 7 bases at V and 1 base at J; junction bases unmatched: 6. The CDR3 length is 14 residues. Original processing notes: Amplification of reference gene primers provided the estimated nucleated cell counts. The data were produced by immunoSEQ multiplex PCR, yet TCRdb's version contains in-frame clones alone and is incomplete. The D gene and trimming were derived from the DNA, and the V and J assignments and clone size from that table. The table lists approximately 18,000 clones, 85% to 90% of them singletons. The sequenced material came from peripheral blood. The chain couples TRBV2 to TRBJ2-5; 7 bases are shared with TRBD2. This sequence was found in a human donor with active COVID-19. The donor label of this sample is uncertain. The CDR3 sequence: CASKQTSAQETQYF. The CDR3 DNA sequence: TGTGCCAGCAAGCAAACTAGCGCCCAAGAGACCCAGTACTTC.